This TCR beta chain originates from a study of T cell responses to AZD1222 COVID-19 vaccine. General study points: Only a handful of AZD1222 recipients were seropositive at baseline. Donor demographics were predominantly white British with a female majority; clonal diversity may be underestimated.

With respect to this clone: Its antigen is unknown.

Data came from immunoSEQ multiplex PCR; TCRdb stores just in-frame clones and leaves some out. The data contain about 120,000 clones, 88% of them singletons. Unmatched junction bases numbered 3, after V lost 4 bases and J lost 6 bases. The CDR3 contains 13 residues. Germline values: CDR1 MNHEY, CDR2 SVGAGI. V and J are TRBV6-5 and TRBJ1-2, with 9 bases aligning to TRBD1. The starting material was peripheral blood, obtained on day 0 of AZD1222 vaccination. This sequence originates from an adult in good health. The CDR3 region has the DNA TGTGCCAGCAGTTTCCGGGACAGGGATGGCTACACCTTC. Translation: CASSFRDRDGYTF.